These 27 T cell receptor beta chains originate from one sample sequenced in a study of blood T cells in healthy people across ages. Together with a sample-barcoded 5' primer, a J-beta primer mix was included in a second PCR lasting about 6 to 11 cycles. MiXCR, applied by TCRdb to the 5' RACE reads, yields one record per CDR3 protein. The sample records about 1.5 million distinct CDR3 sequences, roughly 43% being singletons. Sequencing input: blood. The receptors stem from a woman aged 18-35 years in good health.

This clonotype was seen a handful of times. The chain joins TRBV29-1 to TRBJ2-1; 15 nucleotides line up with TRBD2. With V trimmed by 6 bases and J by 8 bases, 5 bases remained unmatched. The CDR3 consists of 14 residues. Germline V gene data show CDR1 as SQVTM and CDR2 as ANQGSEA. The CDR3 nucleotides read TGCAGCGTCCGGACTAGCGGGAGGGTTTATGAGCAGTTCTTC. This translates into CSVRTSGRVYEQFF.

This chain uses TRBV29-1 with TRBJ2-5; 8 bases line up with TRBD1. J lost 3 bases, V lost 5 bases, and 8 bases had no gene match. The CDR3 sequence is 14 residues long. Germline CDR1 and CDR2: SQVTM and ANQGSEA. The CDR3 DNA reads TGCAGCGTTCGAGGACAGGGAGTTGAAGAGACCCAGTACTTC. Its translation: CSVRGQGVEETQYF.

This clonotype was found a few times. The J gene is TRBJ2-3, the V gene TRBV20-1; no firm D call. V was trimmed by 3 bases and J by 4 bases, leaving 8 bases between them. The germline V gene has CDR1 DFQATT and CDR2 SNEGSKA (reference sequence). The length of the CDR3 is 12 residues. The DNA for the CDR3 is TGCAGTGCTAGGAAGGTGTCAGATACGCAGTATTTT. Translation: CSARKVSDTQYF.

The chain uses TRBV7-9 and TRBJ1-4; TRBD1 matches at 8 bases. The V and J ends lost 2 bases and 3 bases, in that order; junction bases with no gene match: 8. The germline CDR1 and CDR2 sequences are SEHNR and FQNEAQ (reference sequence). CDR3 length: 17 amino acids. The CDR3 here is CASSLLRQGASNEKLFF. The CDR3 coding sequence is TGTGCCAGCAGCTTATTGCGTCAGGGGGCGTCTAATGAAAAACTGTTTTTT.

This clonotype turned up a few times. The chain links TRBV7-9 to TRBJ2-1, with TRBD2 identical over 7 bases. V trimming: 4 bases; J trimming: 3 bases; junction bases outside the gene matches: 9. Germline V CDR1 and CDR2: SEHNR, FQNEAQ (reference sequence). This CDR3 is 16 amino acids long. The chain's CDR3 is CASSSATSRDYNEQFF. In DNA form, the CDR3 reads TGTGCCAGCAGCTCCGCGACTAGCAGAGACTACAATGAGCAGTTCTTC.

This clonotype has a handful of counts. The gene calls are TRBV21-1 and TRBJ2-1; the table gives TRBD1 as D, unverified against the DNA. TRBV21-1 is marked as a pseudogene. The CDR3 length is 15 residues. The DNA of the CDR3 is TGTGCCAGCAGCGCCCTGTGCCAGGGTTGGAATGAGCAGTTCTTC. Amino acid sequence: CASSALCQGWNEQFF.

This clonotype has only a few counts. CDR3 nucleotides: TGTGCCAGCAGTGAAGTAGGGCAGATCTATGGCTACACCTTC. Translating gives CASSEVGQIYGYTF. V and J are TRBV2 and TRBJ1-2; no clear D. Trimming removed 1 base at V and 4 bases at J, with 10 bases between. This CDR3 contains 14 residues. Germline V gene sequence: CDR1 SNHLY, CDR2 FYNNEI. Full variable domain (missing parts from reference TRBV2 and TRBJ1-2): EPEVTQTPSHQVTQMGQEVILRCVPISNHLYFYWYRQILGQKVEFLVSFYNNEISEKSEIFDDQFSVERPDGSNFTLKIRSTKLEDSAMYFCASSEVGQIYGYTFGSGTRLTVV.

The rearrangement joins TRBV9 to TRBJ2-3; TRBD1 matches at 10 bases. CDR1 and CDR2 (germline): SGDLS, YYNGEE. The length of the CDR3 is 17 residues. The junction had 6 bases not matched to a gene; V was cut back by 0 bases and J by 2 bases. The DNA for the CDR3 is TGTGCCAGCAGCGTAGCTCGAGGGACAGGGGACACAGATACGCAGTATTTT. It translates to CASSVARGTGDTDTQYF. Complete variable domain (other parts from reference TRBV9 and TRBJ2-3): DSGVTQTPKHLITATGQRVTLRCSPRSGDLSVYWYQQSLDQGLQFLIQYYNGEERAKGNILERFSAQQFPDLHSELNLSSLELGDSALYFCASSVARGTGDTDTQYFGPGTRLTVL.

The genes are TRBV19 and TRBJ2-2, with TRBD2 as a possible D gene (6 bases). Trimming took 5 bases from V and 1 from J, leaving 11 bases between them. Per germline, CDR1 LNHDA and CDR2 SQIVND (reference sequence). The CDR3 loop spans 15 amino acids. Here the CDR3 DNA reads TGTGCCAGTAGTCGCCCCGGGAGGAACACCGGGGAGCTGTTTTTT. The encoded protein is CASSRPGRNTGELFF.

V is TRBV2 and J is TRBJ2-1, with 7 nucleotides matching TRBD2. The V segment lost 3 bases and the J segment 3 bases; nucleotides outside the gene matches: 14. The CDR3 contains 18 residues. From germline, CDR1 is SNHLY and CDR2 FYNNEI. The DNA for the CDR3 is TGTGCCAGCAGTGATGTAGCGGGTTGGTTCCATAACTACAATGAGCAGTTCTTC. It specifies CASSDVAGWFHNYNEQFF.

The table lists this clonotype with a few counts. This rearrangement joins TRBV7-6 to TRBJ2-3; 7 nucleotides align to TRBD2. CDR1 is SGHVS and CDR2 is FNYEAQ in the germline V gene. The CDR3 consists of 14 residues. Trimming at V came to 5 bases and at J to 2 bases, leaving 4 bases not matched to a gene. The CDR3 protein is CASSRGTITDTQYF. The CDR3 DNA is TGTGCCAGCAGCCGAGGGACTATCACAGATACGCAGTATTTT. Drawing the rest from reference TRBV7-6 and TRBJ2-3, the complete variable domain is GAGVSQSPRYKVTKRGQDVALRCDPISGHVSLYWYRQALGQGPEFLTYFNYEAQQDKSGLPNDRFSAERPEGSISTLTIQRTEQRDSAMYRCASSRGTITDTQYFGPGTRLTVL.

The CDR3 region is CASSPLGRGKSETQYF. As DNA, the CDR3 is TGCGCCAGCAGCCCTTTAGGACGGGGGAAATCAGAGACCCAGTACTTC. The chain carries TRBV4-1 and TRBJ2-5, with TRBD2 as a possible D gene (6 bases). CDR3 length equals 16 residues. Germline V gives CDR1 MGHRA, CDR2 YSYEKL. V lost 4 bases to trimming and J lost 4 bases, with 19 bases between them.

The sample holds a few counts of this clonotype. This chain joins TRBV11-2 and TRBJ1-3; TRBD1 matches at 8 bases. The ends lost 2 bases at V and 2 bases at J; junction bases unmatched: 2. Germline values: CDR1 SGHAT, CDR2 FQNNGV. The CDR3 is made up of 15 amino acids. CDR3 nucleotides: TGTGCCAGCAGCTTAACGACAGGGGCTGGAAACACCATATATTTT. This gives the protein CASSLTTGAGNTIYF.

A note on this clonotype: This may be a read error: a much more frequent sequence differs by one nucleotide. The rearrangement links TRBV6-5 to TRBJ2-5; 7 bases fit TRBD1. Germline V gene data show CDR1 as MNHEY and CDR2 as SVGAGI. The CDR3 sequence is 15 residues long. The CDR3 bases are TGTGTCAGCAGCTTGGGACAGACAATTCAAGAGACCCAGTACTTC. Encoded protein: CVSSLGQTIQETQYF.

The CDR3 sequence: CASSASEQEIQYF. The DNA of the CDR3 is TGTGCCAGCAGTGCTAGCGAACAAGAGATTCAGTACTTC. This chain uses TRBV6-5 with TRBJ2-4; perhaps TRBD2 as D (6 bases). The CDR3 extends over 13 amino acids. The V gene's germline CDR1 is MNHEY and CDR2 SVGAGI. V gave up 5 bases and J gave up 10 bases, with 15 bases separating them.

This clonotype was recorded a few times. V is TRBV9 and J is TRBJ2-1; 9 bases map to TRBD2. CDR3 length: 16 amino acids. The junction had 9 bases not matched to a gene; V was cut back by 3 bases and J by 5 bases. Germline assignment: CDR1 SGDLS and CDR2 YYNGEE. The CDR3 is CASSARRLAVNNEQFF. The CDR3, as DNA: TGTGCCAGCAGCGCCCGAAGACTAGCGGTAAACAATGAGCAGTTCTTC. Combining the CDR3 with reference TRBV9 and TRBJ2-1 gives the whole variable domain DSGVTQTPKHLITATGQRVTLRCSPRSGDLSVYWYQQSLDQGLQFLIQYYNGEERAKGNILERFSAQQFPDLHSELNLSSLELGDSALYFCASSARRLAVNNEQFFGPGTRLTVL.

The chain combines TRBV27 with TRBJ1-5; D is unresolved. The V end lost 3 bases, the J end lost 7 bases, and 10 bases lay between the germline ends. The CDR3 spans 13 residues. Germline V CDR1 and CDR2: MNHEY, SMNVEV (reference sequence). In nucleotides, the CDR3 is TGTGCCAGCAGTTTGGGAGGGAAGCAGCCCCAGCATTTT. It encodes CASSLGGKQPQHF.

The chain uses TRBV4-1 and TRBJ2-1; 7 nucleotides agree with TRBD2. Germline values: CDR1 MGHRA, CDR2 YSYEKL. After removal of 0 bases from V and 2 bases from J, the junction contained 4 bases not matched to a gene. This CDR3 comprises 16 residues. The CDR3, as DNA: TGCGCCAGCAGCCAAGAAGGGCGGGGGACCTACAATGAGCAGTTCTTC. Encoded protein: CASSQEGRGTYNEQFF.

V gene TRBV28 combines with J gene TRBJ2-3; TRBD2 matches 9 bases. Germline V CDR1 and CDR2: MDHEN, SYDVKM. Trimming cost V 6 bases and J 5 bases; bases outside gene matches: 12. This CDR3 contains 16 residues. The CDR3 region is CASSAQTSGIVDTQYF. The CDR3 DNA reads as TGTGCCAGCAGCGCCCAGACTAGCGGAATCGTAGATACGCAGTATTTT.

CDR3 protein: CASSIGLLRELFF. CDR3 sequence (DNA): TGTGCCAGTAGTATAGGCCTCCTCCGGGAGCTGTTTTTT. The chain is built from TRBV19 and TRBJ2-2; D is undetermined. CDR1 LNHDA and CDR2 SQIVND come from the germline V gene (reference sequence). The CDR3 is 13 amino acids. V was pared by 1 base and J by 9 bases, with 9 bases between.

The chain employs TRBV7-6 and TRBJ2-1, with 9 bases aligning to TRBD1. CDR1 and CDR2 (germline): SGHVS, FNYEAQ. The trim removed 0 bases at V and 7 bases at J, leaving 19 bases unmatched. The CDR3 consists of 20 residues. Here the CDR3 reads CASSLARTNTGGGGANEQFF. The CDR3 nucleotides are TGTGCCAGCAGCTTAGCGAGGACTAACACAGGGGGCGGGGGAGCAAATGAGCAGTTCTTC.

This clonotype was picked up many times. The chain is built from TRBV6-5 and TRBJ2-7; 9 nucleotides agree with TRBD1. In germline, CDR1 is MNHEY, CDR2 SVGAGI. The V gene end was trimmed by 8 bases and the J gene end by 5 bases; junction bases not matched to a gene: 13. The CDR3 consists of 15 residues. The CDR3 sequence is CASFAGTGITDEQYF. For the CDR3, the DNA is TGTGCCAGCTTCGCCGGGACAGGGATTACAGACGAGCAGTACTTC.

The chain links TRBV7-9 to TRBJ2-5, with D possibly being TRBD2 (6 bases). The J call may not be correct, given that the DNA end is closer to TRBJ2-7. Germline loops: CDR1 SEHNR, CDR2 FQNEAQ (reference sequence). The CDR3 consists of 15 residues. The CDR3 is CASSPRDSLYHEQYF. The CDR3 region has the DNA TGTGCCAGCAGCCCGAGGGACTCATTGTACCACGAGCAGTACTTC.

This clonotype showed up just a few times. The chain couples TRBV15 to TRBJ2-6, with TRBD1 identical over 10 bases. Looked up from germline, CDR1 is LNHNV and CDR2 is YYDKDF (reference sequence). Trimming cost V 2 bases and J 2 bases; bases outside gene matches: 9. This CDR3 region has 19 residues. CDR3 bases: TGTGCCACCAGCAGACCTTCGACAGGGGGCTTTACTGGGGCCAACGTCCTGACTTTC. It is translated as CATSRPSTGGFTGANVLTF.

This clonotype has just a few counts. This chain connects TRBV2 to TRBJ2-1, with 11 bases fitting TRBD2. The CDR3 extends over 15 amino acids. Germline V gene lookup returns CDR1 SNHLY and CDR2 FYNNEI. With 6 bases clipped from V and 5 bases from J, the junction kept 6 bases outside the gene matches. CDR3 sequence reads: CASRGGTSGDNEQFF. As DNA, the CDR3 is TGTGCCAGCAGGGGGGGGACTAGCGGAGACAATGAGCAGTTCTTC. The full variable domain, completed using reference TRBV2 and TRBJ2-1, is EPEVTQTPSHQVTQMGQEVILRCVPISNHLYFYWYRQILGQKVEFLVSFYNNEISEKSEIFDDQFSVERPDGSNFTLKIRSTKLEDSAMYFCASRGGTSGDNEQFFGPGTRLTVL.

This clonotype was picked up a small number of times. V usage is TRBV7-6 and J usage is TRBJ2-1, with 9 bases fitting TRBD1. The CDR3 is 16 amino acids. Germline CDR1 and CDR2: SGHVS and FNYEAQ. Unmatched junction bases numbered 14, after V lost 5 bases and J lost 9 bases. The CDR3 nucleotides read TGTGCCAGCAGCCTTGAGCCCGGGACAGGGCATGGTGAGCAGTTCTTC. Translating gives CASSLEPGTGHGEQFF.

The chain recombines TRBV7-2 with TRBJ2-1, with 9 bases that match TRBD2. CDR3 length equals 17 residues. The trim removed 1 base at V and 7 bases at J, leaving 11 bases unmatched. The germline V gene has CDR1 SGHTA and CDR2 FQGNSA. CDR3 sequence: CASSLGSGGTYRNEQFF. The CDR3 coding sequence is TGTGCCAGCAGCTTAGGGAGCGGGGGGACTTATCGGAATGAGCAGTTCTTC.